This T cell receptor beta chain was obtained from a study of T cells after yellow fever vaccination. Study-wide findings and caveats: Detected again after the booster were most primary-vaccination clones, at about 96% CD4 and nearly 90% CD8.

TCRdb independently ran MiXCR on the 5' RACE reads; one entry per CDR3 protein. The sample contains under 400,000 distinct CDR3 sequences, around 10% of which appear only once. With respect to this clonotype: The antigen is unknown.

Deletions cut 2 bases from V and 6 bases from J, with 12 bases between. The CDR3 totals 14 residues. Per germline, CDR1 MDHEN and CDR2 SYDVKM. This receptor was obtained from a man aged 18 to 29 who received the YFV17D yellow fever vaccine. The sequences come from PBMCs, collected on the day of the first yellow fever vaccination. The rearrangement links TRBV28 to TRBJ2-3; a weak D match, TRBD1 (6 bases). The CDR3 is CASSLNRVADTQYF. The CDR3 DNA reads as TGTGCCAGCAGTTTAAACAGGGTAGCGGATACGCAGTATTTT.